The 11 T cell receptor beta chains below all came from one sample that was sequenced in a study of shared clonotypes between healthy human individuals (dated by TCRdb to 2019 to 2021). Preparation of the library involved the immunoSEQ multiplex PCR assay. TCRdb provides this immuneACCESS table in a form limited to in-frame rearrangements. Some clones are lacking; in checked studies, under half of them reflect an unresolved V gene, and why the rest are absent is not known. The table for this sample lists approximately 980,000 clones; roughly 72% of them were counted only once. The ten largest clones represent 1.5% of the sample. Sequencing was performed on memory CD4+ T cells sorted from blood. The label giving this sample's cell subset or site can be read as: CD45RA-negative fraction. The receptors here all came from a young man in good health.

CDR3 sequence: CASSLQGRGELFF. Here the CDR3 DNA reads TGTGCCAGCAGCTTACAAGGGCGTGGGGAGCTGTTTTTT. This rearrangement joins TRBV7-2 to TRBJ2-2, with D unclear. Trimming stripped 2 bases from V and 8 bases from J, with 9 bases between. The CDR3 runs 13 residues. Germline CDR1 and CDR2: SGHTA and FQGNSA.

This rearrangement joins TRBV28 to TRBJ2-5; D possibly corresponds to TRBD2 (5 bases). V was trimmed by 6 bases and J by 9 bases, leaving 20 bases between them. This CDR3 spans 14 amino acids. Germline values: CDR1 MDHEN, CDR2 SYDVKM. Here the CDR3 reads CASSSNQYPGSQYF. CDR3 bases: TGTGCCAGCAGCTCGAACCAATACCCGGGGTCCCAGTACTTC.

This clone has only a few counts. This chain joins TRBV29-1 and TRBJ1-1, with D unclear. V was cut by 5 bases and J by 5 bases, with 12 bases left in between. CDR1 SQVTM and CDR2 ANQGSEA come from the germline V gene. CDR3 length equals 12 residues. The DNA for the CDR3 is TGCAGCGTTAGGGCTAGTGGGACTGAAGCTTTCTTT. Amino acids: CSVRASGTEAFF.

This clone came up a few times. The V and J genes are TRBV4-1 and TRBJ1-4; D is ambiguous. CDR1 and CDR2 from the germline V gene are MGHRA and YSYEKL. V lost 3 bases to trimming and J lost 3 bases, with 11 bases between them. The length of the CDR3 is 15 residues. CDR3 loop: CASSQLGSANEKLFF. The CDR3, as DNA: TGCGCCAGCAGCCAGTTGGGGAGTGCTAATGAAAAACTGTTTTTT.

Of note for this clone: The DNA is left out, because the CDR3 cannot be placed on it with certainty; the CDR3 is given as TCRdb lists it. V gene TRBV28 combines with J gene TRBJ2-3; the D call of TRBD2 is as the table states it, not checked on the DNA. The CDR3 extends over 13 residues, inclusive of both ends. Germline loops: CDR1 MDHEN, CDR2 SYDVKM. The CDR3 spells CASSTSRGDTQYF.

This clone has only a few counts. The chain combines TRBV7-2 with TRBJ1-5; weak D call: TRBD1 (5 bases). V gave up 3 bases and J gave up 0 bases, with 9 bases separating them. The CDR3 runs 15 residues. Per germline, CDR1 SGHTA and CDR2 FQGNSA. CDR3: CASSFDRYSNQPQHF. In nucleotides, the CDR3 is TGTGCCAGCAGCTTCGACAGATATAGCAATCAGCCCCAGCATTTT.

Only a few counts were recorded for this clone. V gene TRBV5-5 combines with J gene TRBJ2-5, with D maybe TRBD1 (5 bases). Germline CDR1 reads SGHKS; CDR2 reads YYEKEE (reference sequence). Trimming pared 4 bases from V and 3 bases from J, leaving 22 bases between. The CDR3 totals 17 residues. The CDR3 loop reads CASSRQPGSPQEETQYF. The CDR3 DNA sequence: TGTGCCAGCAGCCGTCAACCAGGGTCTCCACAGGAAGAGACCCAGTACTTC.

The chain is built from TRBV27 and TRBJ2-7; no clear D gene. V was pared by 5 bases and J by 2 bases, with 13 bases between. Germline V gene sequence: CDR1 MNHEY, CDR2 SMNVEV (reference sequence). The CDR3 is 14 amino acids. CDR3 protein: CASSPTPRAYEQYF. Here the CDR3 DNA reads TGTGCCAGCAGTCCAACTCCTCGGGCCTACGAGCAGTACTTC.

Written as DNA, the CDR3 is TGCGCCAGCAGATGGACTAGCGAGGGCACCGGGGAGCTGTTTTTT. Protein product: CASRWTSEGTGELFF. The V and J genes are TRBV5-1 and TRBJ2-2; 9 bases are a match to TRBD2. This CDR3 has 15 residues. Germline V gives CDR1 SGHRS, CDR2 YFSETQ. Trimming took 5 bases from V and 4 from J; bases not matched to a gene: 6.

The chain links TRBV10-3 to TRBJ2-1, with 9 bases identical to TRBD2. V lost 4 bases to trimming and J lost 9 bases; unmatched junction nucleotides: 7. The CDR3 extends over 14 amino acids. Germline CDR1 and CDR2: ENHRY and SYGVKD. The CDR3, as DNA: TGTGCCATCAGTGGGTCAACGCGGGAGGGTGAGCAGTTCTTC. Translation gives CAISGSTREGEQFF.

As DNA, the CDR3 is TGCGCCAGCAGCTTGGTTGAGGGGAGGGAGACCCAGTACTTC. It codes for CASSLVEGRETQYF. The chain links TRBV5-1 to TRBJ2-5; TRBD2 is a possible D gene (6 bases). CDR3 size: 14 residues. Looked up from germline, CDR1 is SGHRS and CDR2 is YFSETQ. V was shortened by 0 bases and J by 5 bases, with 11 bases between the two germline ends.